The 5 T cell receptor beta chains in this list originate from one sample, sequenced in a study of cytomegalovirus exposure and HLA in healthy donors. The PCR made use of 60 Vbeta and 13 Jbeta primers. Method: immunoSEQ multiplex PCR; TCRdb's copy keeps in-frame clones and lacks some. The repertoire holds approximately 150,000 clones, with around 81% as singletons. Sequenced: PBMCs. These receptors all stem from a woman aged 40 to 50 in good health and CMV-seronegative.

The rearrangement links TRBV5-1 to TRBJ1-2; TRBD1 might be the D (6 bases). Germline V lookup: CDR1 SGHRS, CDR2 YFSETQ. This CDR3 is built from 14 residues. Deletions cut 3 bases from V and 8 bases from J, with 17 bases between. As DNA, the CDR3 is TGCGCCAGCAGCTCCGGGACACTCATAGGAGGCTACACCTTC. Translating it yields CASSSGTLIGGYTF.

This chain links TRBV14 with TRBJ2-1, with D maybe TRBD2 (6 bases). Germline values: CDR1 SGHDN, CDR2 FVKESK. V was trimmed by 4 bases and J by 1 base, leaving 8 bases between them. The CDR3 runs to 14 residues. CDR3 sequence (DNA): TGTGCCAGCAGCCCGGGGGATTCCTACAATGAGCAGTTCTTC. It yields the protein CASSPGDSYNEQFF.

The chain combines TRBV7-6 with TRBJ2-7; TRBD1 might be the D (5 bases). CDR1 and CDR2 from the germline V gene are SGHVS and FNYEAQ. The CDR3 has 13 amino acids. V was clipped by 5 bases and J by 2 bases, with 10 bases between them. In DNA form, the CDR3 reads TGTGCCAGCAGCCTCGACAGAGCCTACGAGCAGTACTTC. It translates to CASSLDRAYEQYF.

The chain employs TRBV30 and TRBJ2-5; 8 bases line up with TRBD1. There are 15 residues in the CDR3. The V segment lost 0 bases and the J segment 5 bases; nucleotides outside the gene matches: 8. Germline values: CDR1 GTSNPN, CDR2 SVGIG (reference sequence). The CDR3 coding sequence is TGTGCCTGGAGTGTACTCGGACAGGGAAGGGAGACCCAGTACTTC. Protein: CAWSVLGQGRETQYF.

The chain recombines TRBV11-3 with TRBJ2-1; tentative D call: TRBD2 (6 bases). CDR3 length equals 14 residues. Trimming left V 5 bases short and J 6 bases short, with 14 bases between. CDR1 is SGHNT and CDR2 is YENEEA in the germline V gene. The CDR3 coding sequence is TGTGCCAGCAGCCGCCGGGACTCGATCAATGAGCAGTTCTTC. It translates to CASSRRDSINEQFF.